The 25 T cell receptor beta chains below were found in one sample sequenced in a study of T cells in Graves' hyperthyroidism and ophthalmopathy. Amplification targeted TCR beta CDR3 regions from RNA transcripts. The HTBI primer set was used in a first-round RT-PCR of the TCR CDR3. TCRdb called the multiplex PCR reads again in MiXCR, with one record for every CDR3 protein. The sample consists of about 610,000 distinct CDR3 sequences, roughly 14% of them appearing once. The sequenced material came from blood. All receptors come from a woman aged 40 to 49 with Graves' ophthalmopathy.

The chain couples TRBV6-5 to TRBJ2-2; possibly TRBD1 for D (6 bases). In germline, CDR1 is MNHEY, CDR2 SVGAGI. V was cut by 2 bases and J by 7 bases, with 14 bases left in between. The CDR3 runs 15 residues. CDR3 bases: TGTGCCAGCAGTTACGGGACACGGATGGGCGGGGAGCTGTTTTTT. This sequence encodes CASSYGTRMGGELFF.

This clonotype showed up many times. The chain recombines TRBV7-3 with TRBJ1-1; D gene ambiguous. CDR1 and CDR2 from the germline V gene are SGHTA and FQGTGA. The CDR3 contains 14 residues. The V and J ends lost 2 bases and 4 bases respectively, with 11 bases between them. The CDR3 DNA is TGTGCCAGCAGCTTACAAGGTTGGGGCACTGAAGCTTTCTTT. Encoded protein: CASSLQGWGTEAFF.

This rearrangement joins TRBV11-1 to TRBJ1-6; the D gene is possibly TRBD1 (5 bases). CDR1 SGHAT and CDR2 FQDESV come from the germline V gene (reference sequence). The CDR3 consists of 17 residues. With 5 bases removed from V and 5 bases from J, the gap between germline ends came to 19 bases. The CDR3 region is CASSPRTGLPHNSPLHF. The DNA for the CDR3 is TGTGCCAGCAGCCCAAGAACAGGCCTGCCTCATAATTCACCCCTCCACTTT.

The chain joins TRBV18 to TRBJ2-2; D is unclear. V gave up 2 bases and J gave up 2 bases, with 9 bases separating them. CDR1 is KGHSH and CDR2 is LQKENI in the germline V gene. The CDR3 spans 15 residues. The CDR3 sequence: CASSPIGSNTGELFF. The CDR3 DNA follows: TGTGCCAGCTCACCAATAGGGTCTAACACCGGGGAGCTGTTTTTT.

The chain couples TRBV6-1 to TRBJ2-7, with D perhaps matching TRBD2 (6 bases). This CDR3 is 15 amino acids long. CDR1 and CDR2 from the germline V gene are MNHNS and SASEGT. V gave up 6 bases and J gave up 0 bases, with 15 bases separating them. CDR3: CASSSQGGASYEQYF. CDR3 DNA sequence: TGTGCCAGCAGCTCCCAGGGCGGGGCCTCCTACGAGCAGTACTTC.

This chain uses TRBV5-5 with TRBJ2-7; 7 bases line up with TRBD2. Trimming cost V 0 bases and J 2 bases; bases outside gene matches: 8. The CDR3 length is 16 residues. CDR1 is SGHKS, CDR2 YYEKEE, per germline (reference sequence). CDR3 in amino acids: CASSLVSRGGAYEQYF. CDR3 nucleotide sequence: TGTGCCAGCAGCTTGGTTTCTCGCGGGGGAGCCTACGAGCAGTACTTC. The variable domain in full, completed from reference TRBV5-5 and TRBJ2-7, reads DAGVTQSPTHLIKTRGQQVTLRCSPISGHKSVSWYQQVLGQGPQFIFQYYEKEERGRGNFPDRFSARQFPNYSSELNVNALLLGDSALYLCASSLVSRGGAYEQYFGPGTRLTVT.

This chain links TRBV20-1 with TRBJ2-7; D may be TRBD2 (6 bases). This CDR3 is 13 amino acids long. Trimming cost V 3 bases and J 7 bases, with 16 bases left between them. Germline assignment: CDR1 DFQATT and CDR2 SNEGSKA (reference sequence). This CDR3 is CSASLSGPREQYF. The CDR3 DNA sequence: TGCAGTGCTAGTTTGAGCGGGCCAAGGGAGCAGTACTTC.

This clonotype has at least ten counts. The rearrangement joins TRBV28 to TRBJ1-6, with 7 bases that match TRBD1. In germline, CDR1 is MDHEN, CDR2 SYDVKM. V was clipped by 10 bases and J by 7 bases; unmatched bases: 4. The CDR3 spans 12 residues. The DNA of the CDR3 is TGTGCCACCGAGACAGGGAATTCACCCCTCCACTTT. This sequence encodes CATETGNSPLHF.

The genes are TRBV28 and TRBJ2-5, with TRBD2 identical over 9 bases. Germline assignment: CDR1 MDHEN and CDR2 SYDVKM. CDR3 length: 16 amino acids. V lost 8 bases to trimming and J lost 2 bases; unmatched junction nucleotides: 12. The CDR3 DNA reads as TGTGCCAGCGACGCATCGACTAGCGGAACTCAAGAGACCCAGTACTTC. It specifies CASDASTSGTQETQYF. Combining the CDR3 with reference TRBV28 and TRBJ2-5 gives the whole variable domain DVKVTQSSRYLVKRTGEKVFLECVQDMDHENMFWYRQDPGLGLRLIYFSYDVKMKEKGDIPEGYSVSREKKERFSLILESASTNQTSMYLCASDASTSGTQETQYFGPGTRLLVL.

The rearrangement links TRBV19 to TRBJ1-1; 9 bases map to TRBD1. The germline gives CDR1 LNHDA, CDR2 SQIVND (reference sequence). The V segment lost 5 bases and the J segment 6 bases; nucleotides outside the gene matches: 13. The CDR3 has 16 residues. The CDR3 protein is CASSPWTGAEVPEAFF. The CDR3 nucleotides read TGTGCCAGTAGTCCTTGGACAGGGGCAGAGGTCCCTGAAGCTTTCTTT.

This clonotype has at least ten counts. The chain is built from TRBV28 and TRBJ1-1, with D possibly matching TRBD1 (5 bases). The CDR3 is 15 residues long. Trimming took 2 bases from V and 0 from J, leaving 10 bases between them. Germline V gene lookup returns CDR1 MDHEN and CDR2 SYDVKM. The CDR3 DNA reads as TGTGCCAGCAGTTTACGGCGGGGCATGAACACTGAAGCTTTCTTT. Protein sequence: CASSLRRGMNTEAFF. Using reference TRBV28 and TRBJ1-1 for the parts outside the CDR3, the full variable domain is DVKVTQSSRYLVKRTGEKVFLECVQDMDHENMFWYRQDPGLGLRLIYFSYDVKMKEKGDIPEGYSVSREKKERFSLILESASTNQTSMYLCASSLRRGMNTEAFFGQGTRLTVV.

Points on this clonotype: A much larger clone lies a single base off, so this may be a read error. The conserved closing phenylalanine or tryptophan is absent in this CDR3, likely reflecting a read error. The V and J genes are TRBV11-2 and TRBJ2-7, with D unresolved. V lost 3 bases and J lost 3, with 15 bases in between. Per germline, CDR1 SGHAT and CDR2 FQNNGV. The CDR3 has 15 residues. In nucleotides, the CDR3 is TGTGCCAGCAGCTTGGTGGGCAGCCCCAGCTACGAGCAGTACCTC. Amino acids: CASSLVGSPSYEQYL.

This clonotype was observed at least ten times. The chain recombines TRBV12-3 or TRBV12-4 with TRBJ1-3; 7 nucleotides agree with TRBD1. This CDR3 spans 15 amino acids. The V and J ends lost 6 bases and 0 bases, in that order; junction bases with no gene match: 5. The CDR3 sequence is CASRPGQVSGNTIYF. The CDR3 bases are TGTGCCAGCAGGCCAGGACAGGTCTCTGGAAACACCATATATTTT.

The sample holds many counts of this clonotype. J is TRBJ2-2 and V is TRBV24-1, with D unresolved. CDR1 KGHDR and CDR2 SFDVKD come from the germline V gene. This CDR3 contains 13 residues. The V gene lost 4 bases and the J gene lost 6 bases, with 8 bases spanning the gap. CDR3 sequence: CATSDGKAGELFF. CDR3 coding DNA: TGTGCCACCAGTGACGGAAAGGCCGGGGAGCTGTTTTTT.

This clonotype was picked up many times. The chain is built from TRBV7-3 and TRBJ2-7; tentatively, D is TRBD1 (6 bases). The V and J ends lost 2 bases and 5 bases respectively, with 10 bases between them. CDR3 length: 13 amino acids. From germline, CDR1 is SGHTA and CDR2 FQGTGA. In nucleotides, the CDR3 is TGTGCCAGCAGCTTACAGGGGTGGGACGAGCAGTACTTC. Protein product: CASSLQGWDEQYF.

The chain is built from TRBV5-1 and TRBJ2-5; possibly TRBD2 for D (5 bases). CDR1 and CDR2 (germline): SGHRS, YFSETQ. This CDR3 comprises 16 residues. Trimming removed 4 bases from V and 4 bases from J, with 20 bases in between. The CDR3 loop reads CASSRINTLGGETQYF. The CDR3 DNA follows: TGCGCCAGCAGCAGAATTAACACACTTGGAGGAGAGACCCAGTACTTC.

This clonotype appeared many times. V gene TRBV28 combines with J gene TRBJ1-2; 10 bases fit TRBD1. CDR3 length equals 14 residues. With 6 bases clipped from V and 7 bases from J, the junction kept 8 bases outside the gene matches. Germline CDR1 MDHEN, CDR2 SYDVKM. CDR3 residues: CASSTGTGVFGYTF. The CDR3 region has the DNA TGTGCCAGCAGCACCGGGACAGGGGTGTTTGGCTACACCTTC.

This clonotype was found many times. The CDR3 sequence is CASSDHSGNTIYF. The CDR3 DNA sequence: TGCGCCAGCAGCGACCACTCTGGAAACACCATATATTTT. This chain connects TRBV5-1 to TRBJ1-3; D call uncertain. V was cut by 4 bases and J by 0 bases, with 5 bases left in between. The germline gives CDR1 SGHRS, CDR2 YFSETQ. CDR3 length: 13 amino acids.

This clonotype was counted ten times or more. DNA of the CDR3: TGTGCCAGCAAGGGGGGGCCTTCATCGGACACAGATACGCAGTATTTT. Protein sequence: CASKGGPSSDTDTQYF. V usage is TRBV6-2 or TRBV6-3 and J usage is TRBJ2-3; weak D call: TRBD2 (7 bases). The ends were cut back, 7 bases at V and 2 bases at J, with 19 bases in the middle. Germline assignment: CDR1 MNHEY and CDR2 SVGEGT. This CDR3 is 16 amino acids long.

This clonotype has only a few counts. A much larger clone lies a single base off, so this may be a read error. The gene calls are TRBV5-1 and TRBJ2-7; weak D call: TRBD2 (5 bases). The CDR3 runs to 13 residues. V shed 7 bases and J shed 4 bases, with 15 bases lying between them. CDR1 is SGHRS, CDR2 YFSETQ, per germline. CDR3 amino acids: CASGDLGSYEQYF. As DNA, the CDR3 is TGCGCCAGCGGCGACCTTGGGAGTTACGAGCAGTACTTC.

Ten or more counts support this clonotype. V and J are TRBV9 and TRBJ2-7, with D possibly matching TRBD1 (6 bases). Germline V gives CDR1 SGDLS, CDR2 YYNGEE. The CDR3 runs 16 residues. The V gene lost 4 bases and the J gene lost 1 base, with 18 bases spanning the gap. The CDR3 DNA reads TGTGCCAGCAGCCACAAGCCGGGACACTCTTCCTACGAGCAGTACTTC. This encodes CASSHKPGHSSYEQYF.

This clonotype showed up many times. The rearrangement links TRBV20-1 to TRBJ2-7; D is ambiguous. Between the trimmed V and J ends, which lost 0 bases and 6 bases, there was a span of 9 bases. CDR3 length: 12 residues. The germline gives CDR1 DFQATT, CDR2 SNEGSKA (reference sequence). The CDR3 is CSARDRLVEQYF. For the CDR3, the DNA is TGCAGTGCTAGAGATAGGCTAGTCGAGCAGTACTTC.

This clonotype was seen repeatedly, ten times or more. The chain has TRBV12-3 or TRBV12-4 and TRBJ1-1; weak D call: TRBD1 (5 bases). The V end was cut by 3 bases, the J end by 0 bases, with 11 bases between. CDR3 length: 15 residues. CDR3 sequence: CASSFGTDMNTEAFF. CDR3 nucleotides: TGTGCCAGCAGTTTCGGGACGGACATGAACACTGAAGCTTTCTTT.

The sample holds many counts of this clonotype. The genes are TRBV6-5 and TRBJ1-2; D gene uncertain. The CDR3 has 13 residues. Germline CDR1 and CDR2: MNHEY and SVGAGI. V lost 6 bases and J 4 bases, leaving 12 bases between the germline ends. Here the CDR3 DNA reads TGTGCCAGCAGCCCGGGAGGCTCCTATGGCTACACCTTC. This codes for CASSPGGSYGYTF.

Here the CDR3 DNA reads TGTGCCAGCAGTTTCGGCGGGAACTACAATGAGCAGTTCTTC. Its protein is CASSFGGNYNEQFF. The chain uses TRBV28 and TRBJ2-1; D perhaps matches TRBD2 (6 bases). The germline V gene has CDR1 MDHEN and CDR2 SYDVKM. CDR3 length equals 14 residues. The germline V and J ends were trimmed by 3 bases and 3 bases, with 9 bases remaining between them.